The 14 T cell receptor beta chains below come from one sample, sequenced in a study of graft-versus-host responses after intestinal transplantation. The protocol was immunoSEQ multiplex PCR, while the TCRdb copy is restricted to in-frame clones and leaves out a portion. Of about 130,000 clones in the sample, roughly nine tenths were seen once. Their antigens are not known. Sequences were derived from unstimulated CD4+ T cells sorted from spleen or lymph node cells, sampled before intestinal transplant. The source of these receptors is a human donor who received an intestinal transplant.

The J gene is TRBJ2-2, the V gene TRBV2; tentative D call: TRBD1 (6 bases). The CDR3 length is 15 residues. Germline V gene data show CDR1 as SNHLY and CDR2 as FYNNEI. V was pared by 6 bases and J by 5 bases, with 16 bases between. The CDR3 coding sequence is TGTGCCAGCAGCGCAAGAAACAGGGTTACCGGGGAGCTGTTTTTT. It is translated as CASSARNRVTGELFF.

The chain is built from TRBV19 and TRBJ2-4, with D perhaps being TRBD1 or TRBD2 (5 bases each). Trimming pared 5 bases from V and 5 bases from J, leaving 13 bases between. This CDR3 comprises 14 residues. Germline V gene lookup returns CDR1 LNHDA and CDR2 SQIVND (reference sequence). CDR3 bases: TGTGCCAGTAGTCTCCGGGACCGGGAAAACATTCAGTACTTC. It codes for CASSLRDRENIQYF.

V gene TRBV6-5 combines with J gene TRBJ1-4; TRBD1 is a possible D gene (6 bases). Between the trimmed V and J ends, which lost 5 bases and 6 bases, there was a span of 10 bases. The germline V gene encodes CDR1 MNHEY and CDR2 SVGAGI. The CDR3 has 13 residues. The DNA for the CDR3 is TGTGCCAGCAGTGGTACAGGGCATGAAAAACTGTTTTTT. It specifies CASSGTGHEKLFF.

The DNA for the CDR3 is TGTGCCAGCAGCCGTCTAGCGAGACTAGAGACCCAGTACTTC. It yields the protein CASSRLARLETQYF. This chain links TRBV14 with TRBJ2-5; maybe TRBD2 (6 bases). This CDR3 comprises 14 residues. Trimming pared 4 bases from V and 4 bases from J, leaving 13 bases between. The germline V gene encodes CDR1 SGHDN and CDR2 FVKESK.

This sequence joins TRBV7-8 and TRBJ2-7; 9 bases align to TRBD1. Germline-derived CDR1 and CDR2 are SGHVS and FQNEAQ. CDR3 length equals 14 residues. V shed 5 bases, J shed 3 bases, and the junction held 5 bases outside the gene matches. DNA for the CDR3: TGTGCCAGCAGCACCGGGACAGGGCTCTACGAGCAGTACTTC. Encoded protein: CASSTGTGLYEQYF.

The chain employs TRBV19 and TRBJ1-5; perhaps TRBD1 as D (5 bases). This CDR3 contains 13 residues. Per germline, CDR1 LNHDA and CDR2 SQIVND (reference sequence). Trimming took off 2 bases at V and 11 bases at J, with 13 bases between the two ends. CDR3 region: CASSITGSVAQHF. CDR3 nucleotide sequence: TGTGCCAGTAGTATAACAGGATCGGTGGCCCAGCATTTT.

The CDR3 nucleotides are TGTGCTAGTGGTTTCAATAGCGGGGGGTTAATCAGCACAGATACGCAGTATTTT. This gives the protein CASGFNSGGLISTDTQYF. This chain uses TRBV12-5 with TRBJ2-3; 10 nucleotides agree with TRBD2. Germline CDR1 is LGHNT and CDR2 is FRNRAP. The CDR3 consists of 18 residues. The J segment lost 0 bases and the V segment lost 3 bases, leaving 9 bases of the junction unmatched.

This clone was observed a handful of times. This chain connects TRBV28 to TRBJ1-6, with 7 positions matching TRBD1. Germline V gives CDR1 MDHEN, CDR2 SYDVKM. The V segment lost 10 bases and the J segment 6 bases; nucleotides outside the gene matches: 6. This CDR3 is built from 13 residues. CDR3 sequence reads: CATNRDSNSPLHF. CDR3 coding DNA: TGTGCCACCAACCGGGACAGTAATTCACCCCTCCACTTT.

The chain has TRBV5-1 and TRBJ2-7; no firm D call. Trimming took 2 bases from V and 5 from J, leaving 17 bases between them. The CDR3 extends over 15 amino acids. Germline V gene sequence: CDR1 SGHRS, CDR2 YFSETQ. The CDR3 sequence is CASSLSALRVDEQYF. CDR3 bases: TGCGCCAGCAGCTTATCAGCGCTAAGGGTAGACGAGCAGTACTTC.

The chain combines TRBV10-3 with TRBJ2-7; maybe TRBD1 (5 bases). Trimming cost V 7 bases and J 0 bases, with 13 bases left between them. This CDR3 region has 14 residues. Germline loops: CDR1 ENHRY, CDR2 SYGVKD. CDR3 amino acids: CAINDRPSSYEQYF. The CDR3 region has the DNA TGTGCCATCAACGACAGACCGAGCTCCTACGAGCAGTACTTC.

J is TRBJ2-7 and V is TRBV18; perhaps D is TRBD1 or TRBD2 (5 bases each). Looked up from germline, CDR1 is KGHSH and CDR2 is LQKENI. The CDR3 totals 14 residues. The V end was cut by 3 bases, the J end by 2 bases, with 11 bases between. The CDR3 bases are TGTGCCAGCTCACCCGGGACCAACACCTACGAGCAGTACTTC. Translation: CASSPGTNTYEQYF.

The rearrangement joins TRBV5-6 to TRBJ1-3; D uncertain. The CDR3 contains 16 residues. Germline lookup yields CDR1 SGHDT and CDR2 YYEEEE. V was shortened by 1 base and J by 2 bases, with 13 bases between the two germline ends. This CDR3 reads CASSLSVSRPGNTIYF. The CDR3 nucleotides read TGTGCCAGCAGCTTGTCCGTTTCCCGCCCTGGAAACACCATATATTTT. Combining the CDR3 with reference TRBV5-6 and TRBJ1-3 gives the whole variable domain DAGVTQSPTHLIKTRGQQVTLRCSPKSGHDTVSWYQQALGQGPQFIFQYYEEEERQRGNFPDRFSGHQFPNYSSELNVNALLLGDSALYLCASSLSVSRPGNTIYFGEGSWLTVV.

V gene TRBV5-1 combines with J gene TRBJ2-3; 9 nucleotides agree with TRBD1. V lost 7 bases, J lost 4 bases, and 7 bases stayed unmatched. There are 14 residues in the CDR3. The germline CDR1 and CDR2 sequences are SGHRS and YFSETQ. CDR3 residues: CASCRDRAPDTQYF. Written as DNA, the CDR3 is TGCGCCAGCTGCCGGGACAGGGCCCCAGATACGCAGTATTTT.

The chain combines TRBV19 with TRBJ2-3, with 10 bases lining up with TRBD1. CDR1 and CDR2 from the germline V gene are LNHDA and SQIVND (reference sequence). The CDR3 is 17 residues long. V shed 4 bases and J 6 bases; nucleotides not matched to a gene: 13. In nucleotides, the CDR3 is TGTGCCAGTAGTACACACTACCGGGACAGGGGTCTGGATACGCAGTATTTT. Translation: CASSTHYRDRGLDTQYF.